What follows are 30 T cell receptor beta chains derived from one specimen sequenced in a study of PD-L1 blockade in urothelial cancer. TCRdb keeps only in-frame clones here, not all; method: immunoSEQ multiplex PCR. The sample lists some 50,000 clones, 87% occurring once. Stated time point: pretreatment peripheral blood. This specimen was PBMCs, taken around atezolizumab (anti-PD-L1) treatment. The receptors come from a woman aged 55-69 years with urothelial cancer.

This chain links TRBV9 with TRBJ2-6, with D possibly being TRBD1 (6 bases). The CDR3 spans 16 residues. The V and J ends lost 2 bases and 4 bases respectively, with 13 bases between them. Per the germline V gene, CDR1 is SGDLS and CDR2 is YYNGEE. The CDR3 spells CASSVNRVRGANVLTF. The CDR3 bases are TGTGCCAGCAGCGTCAACAGGGTCCGCGGGGCCAACGTCCTGACTTTC.

In nucleotides, the CDR3 is TGTGCCAGCAGTTGGCGGCCCCTTACCGGGGAGCTGTTTTTT. Translating gives CASSWRPLTGELFF. V gene TRBV7-8 combines with J gene TRBJ2-2; D not resolved. Germline CDR1 reads SGHVS; CDR2 reads FQNEAQ. The CDR3 length is 14 residues. Deletions cut 6 bases from V and 5 bases from J, with 13 bases between.

This clone was counted a single time. The V and J genes are TRBV6-1 and TRBJ2-3; D is perhaps TRBD1 (5 bases). CDR3 size: 12 residues. V lost 10 bases and J lost 2, with 10 bases in between. Germline loops: CDR1 MNHNS, CDR2 SASEGT. CDR3 loop: CATKTVTDTQYF. Here the CDR3 DNA reads TGTGCCACCAAGACAGTCACAGATACGCAGTATTTT.

V is TRBV6-5 and J is TRBJ2-5; tentative D call: TRBD2 (5 bases). The CDR3 totals 15 residues. From germline, CDR1 is MNHEY and CDR2 SVGAGI. V lost 2 bases and J lost 1, with 11 bases in between. Written as DNA, the CDR3 is TGTGCCAGCAGTTACCTAGCAGAGGCCCAAGAGACCCAGTACTTC. Its protein is CASSYLAEAQETQYF.

This clone was observed a single time. The genes are TRBV7-2 and TRBJ1-2, with 7 bases lining up with TRBD1. CDR1 and CDR2 from the germline V gene are SGHTA and FQGNSA. With 5 bases clipped from V and 3 bases from J, the junction kept 9 bases outside the gene matches. This CDR3 region has 15 residues. Here the CDR3 reads CASSPLRTGHYGYTF. CDR3 coding DNA: TGTGCCAGCAGCCCCCTACGGACAGGCCACTATGGCTACACCTTC.

The chain is built from TRBV5-4 and TRBJ2-1; 13 nucleotides line up with TRBD2. The CDR3 totals 16 residues. Germline V lookup: CDR1 SGHNT, CDR2 YYREEE (reference sequence). V was pared by 1 base and J by 8 bases, with 6 bases of the junction left unmatched. The CDR3 DNA reads as TGTGCCAGCAGCTTGCCCGGGACTAGCGGGAATGATGAGCAGTTCTTC. This sequence encodes CASSLPGTSGNDEQFF. Combining the CDR3 with reference TRBV5-4 and TRBJ2-1 gives the whole variable domain ETGVTQSPTHLIKTRGQQVTLRCSSQSGHNTVSWYQQALGQGPQFIFQYYREEENGRGNFPPRFSGLQFPNYSSELNVNALELDDSALYLCASSLPGTSGNDEQFFGPGTRLTVL.

The rearrangement uses TRBV7-8 and TRBJ2-6; TRBD1 matches 10 bases. This CDR3 spans 19 amino acids. With V trimmed by 5 bases and J by 1 base, 11 bases remained unmatched. Germline values: CDR1 SGHVS, CDR2 FQNEAQ. As DNA, the CDR3 is TGTGCCAGCAGCAAGCCCGACAGGGGGCGTTGGTCTGGGGCCAACGTCCTGACTTTC. Its protein product is CASSKPDRGRWSGANVLTF.

The sample holds one count of this clone. This chain joins TRBV6-1 and TRBJ2-3, with D perhaps matching TRBD1 (6 bases). Trimming took off 1 base at V and 1 base at J, with 9 bases between the two ends. The CDR3 has 15 residues. Germline CDR1 and CDR2: MNHNS and SASEGT. In DNA form, the CDR3 reads TGTGCCAGCAGTGAAGTTGGGGGCCGCACAGATACGCAGTATTTT. Its protein product is CASSEVGGRTDTQYF.

V is TRBV7-9 and J is TRBJ2-5; D may be TRBD1 (5 bases). V was pared by 1 base and J by 1 base, with 10 bases between. The CDR3 has 15 amino acids. CDR1 is SEHNR, CDR2 FQNEAQ, per germline (reference sequence). CDR3 coding DNA: TGTGCCAGCAGCTTAGGGACACGGCCCCAAGAGACCCAGTACTTC. This codes for CASSLGTRPQETQYF.

This clone was recorded once. The sample has other DNA sequences that encode this CDR3 too. This chain joins TRBV6-4 and TRBJ2-2, with TRBD1 matching 9 bases. The CDR3 totals 14 residues. Unmatched junction bases numbered 3, after V lost 6 bases and J lost 4 bases. CDR1 and CDR2 from the germline V gene are MRHNA and SNTAGT. The CDR3 region is CASRGQGPTGELFF. Here the CDR3 DNA reads TGTGCCAGCAGGGGACAGGGTCCCACCGGGGAGCTGTTTTTT.

Only a few counts were recorded for this clone. CDR3 amino acids: CASSDRDRAFYGYTF. CDR3 in DNA: TGTGCCAGCAGCGACCGGGACAGGGCCTTCTATGGCTACACCTTC. The chain carries TRBV14 and TRBJ1-2; 9 bases are shared with TRBD1. The V segment lost 5 bases and the J segment 4 bases; nucleotides outside the gene matches: 8. Germline V gene data show CDR1 as SGHDN and CDR2 as FVKESK. This CDR3 comprises 15 residues.

This CDR3 is CASSRSLGLAEDNEQFF. The CDR3 DNA sequence: TGTGCCAGCAGCCGGTCGTTGGGACTAGCGGAAGACAATGAGCAGTTCTTC. The genes are TRBV11-3 and TRBJ2-1; TRBD2 agrees at 11 bases. Germline CDR1 reads SGHNT; CDR2 reads YENEEA. Trimming removed 5 bases from V and 5 bases from J; junction bases left unmatched: 11. The CDR3 is 17 amino acids.

This chain links TRBV12-5 with TRBJ2-1; perhaps TRBD1 as D (6 bases). Trimming pared 6 bases from V and 1 base from J, leaving 10 bases between. Germline assignment: CDR1 LGHNT and CDR2 FRNRAP. The CDR3 loop spans 14 amino acids. The CDR3 region has the DNA TGTGCTAGTGGGCGGACAGCTTCCTACAATGAGCAGTTCTTC. Translated: CASGRTASYNEQFF.

This chain uses TRBV19 with TRBJ2-7; D is perhaps TRBD1 (6 bases). V was cut by 6 bases and J by 1 base, with 10 bases left in between. Germline lookup yields CDR1 LNHDA and CDR2 SQIVND (reference sequence). This CDR3 contains 13 residues. CDR3 in DNA: TGTGCCAGTAGGCAGAGGGGGTCCTACGAGCAGTACTTC. Amino acid sequence: CASRQRGSYEQYF.

The V gene is TRBV7-6, the J gene TRBJ2-5, with TRBD1 as a possible D gene (6 bases). V lost 5 bases to trimming and J lost 1 base, with 11 bases between them. The CDR3 is 14 amino acids. The germline V gene encodes CDR1 SGHVS and CDR2 FNYEAQ. The chain's CDR3 is CASSPDRSQETQYF. In DNA, the CDR3 is TGTGCCAGCAGCCCCGACAGGAGCCAAGAGACCCAGTACTTC.

V gene TRBV29-1 combines with J gene TRBJ2-5; the match to TRBD1 covers 10 bases. Germline trimming cut 6 bases from V and 5 bases from J; bases unmatched to any gene: 12. Germline loops: CDR1 SQVTM, CDR2 ANQGSEA. This CDR3 comprises 15 residues. The CDR3 region has the DNA TGCAGCGTCGTTGGGACAGGGGCCACGATGGAGACCCAGTACTTC. The encoded protein is CSVVGTGATMETQYF.

The V and J genes are TRBV7-6 and TRBJ2-7; no definite D call. V shed 4 bases and J shed 0 bases, with 7 bases lying between them. The CDR3 has 13 amino acids. Germline V gives CDR1 SGHVS, CDR2 FNYEAQ. The CDR3 region has the DNA TGTGCCAGCAGCTCCCCCAGCTCCTACGAGCAGTACTTC. Translation gives CASSSPSSYEQYF.

In this sample, this clone turned up a few times. The CDR3 loop is CASSPFGRSGYEQYF. The CDR3 nucleotides are TGTGCCAGCAGTCCATTTGGGAGGTCGGGATACGAGCAGTACTTC. The chain couples TRBV27 to TRBJ2-7; tentatively, D is TRBD2 (6 bases). This CDR3 has 15 amino acids. Trimming left V 5 bases short and J 4 bases short, with 18 bases between. The V gene's germline CDR1 is MNHEY and CDR2 SMNVEV (reference sequence).

The rearrangement uses TRBV27 and TRBJ1-6; 7 bases map to TRBD1. The CDR3 has 14 residues. Germline lookup yields CDR1 MNHEY and CDR2 SMNVEV (reference sequence). V was clipped by 8 bases and J by 9 bases; unmatched bases: 10. The CDR3 sequence: CASPIPKGASPLHF. In DNA, the CDR3 is TGTGCCAGCCCCATCCCCAAGGGGGCTTCACCCCTCCACTTT.

V usage is TRBV27 and J usage is TRBJ1-5, with D maybe TRBD1 (5 bases). CDR1 and CDR2 (germline): MNHEY, SMNVEV (reference sequence). The CDR3 contains 15 residues. V shed 6 bases and J shed 0 bases, with 12 bases lying between them. The CDR3 loop is CASRHRLYSNQPQHF. The CDR3, as DNA: TGTGCCAGCAGGCACAGGCTCTATAGCAATCAGCCCCAGCATTTT.

V is TRBV5-1 and J is TRBJ1-6; D remains ambiguous. The CDR3 has 12 amino acids. V gave up 0 bases and J gave up 10 bases, with 5 bases separating them. Germline V gene lookup returns CDR1 SGHRS and CDR2 YFSETQ. CDR3 sequence reads: CASSLEQSPLHF. CDR3 nucleotide sequence: TGCGCCAGCAGCTTGGAACAATCACCCCTCCACTTT.

The chain combines TRBV5-6 with TRBJ2-7; 11 bases line up with TRBD1. This CDR3 is built from 15 residues. J lost 2 bases, V lost 3 bases, and 4 bases had no gene match. The germline gives CDR1 SGHDT, CDR2 YYEEEE. The CDR3 region is CASSSGTGGTYEQYF. CDR3 in DNA: TGTGCCAGCAGCTCCGGGACAGGGGGTACCTACGAGCAGTACTTC.

This chain joins TRBV4-1 and TRBJ2-1, with D tentatively TRBD2 (6 bases). Germline-derived CDR1 and CDR2 are MGHRA and YSYEKL. The CDR3 consists of 17 residues. V shed 4 bases and J shed 2 bases, with 18 bases lying between them. The CDR3 DNA follows: TGCGCCAGCAGCCCTCCGACGGGTACTAGCCCCTACAATGAGCAGTTCTTC. Residues: CASSPPTGTSPYNEQFF.

The genes are TRBV11-2 and TRBJ2-5; 11 bases fit TRBD1. With V trimmed by 5 bases and J by 3 bases, 5 bases remained unmatched. The CDR3 length is 15 residues. Germline CDR1 reads SGHAT; CDR2 reads FQNNGV. The chain's CDR3 is CASSGGTGGEETQYF. The CDR3 DNA reads as TGTGCCAGCAGCGGAGGGACAGGGGGGGAAGAGACCCAGTACTTC.

This clone was counted a few times. V and J are TRBV19 and TRBJ2-1; perhaps TRBD1 as D (7 bases). Germline values: CDR1 LNHDA, CDR2 SQIVND (reference sequence). The CDR3 has 15 amino acids. The chain's CDR3 is CAIGGKGAITGEQFF. DNA for the CDR3: TGTGCTATCGGGGGAAAGGGGGCGATTACAGGGGAGCAGTTCTTC.

The genes are TRBV4-3 and TRBJ1-3; no clear D gene. V shed 0 bases and J shed 6 bases, with 15 bases lying between them. The CDR3 is 16 residues long. CDR1 and CDR2 (germline): LGHNA, YSLEER. CDR3 sequence (DNA): TGCGCCAGCAGCCAAGAAGCGTCCAAGGTTGTAAACACCATATATTTT. Protein: CASSQEASKVVNTIYF.

This clone has a handful of counts. The rearrangement joins TRBV4-1 to TRBJ1-2; D is perhaps TRBD1 (6 bases). V lost 1 base and J 6 bases, leaving 9 bases between the germline ends. CDR1 is MGHRA and CDR2 is YSYEKL in the germline V gene. CDR3 length: 13 amino acids. The CDR3 reads CASSQVNRDGYTF. As DNA, the CDR3 is TGCGCCAGCAGCCAAGTAAACAGGGATGGCTACACCTTC.

This clone was detected only once. The rearrangement links TRBV19 to TRBJ2-1; 10 bases map to TRBD2. The CDR3 totals 15 residues. The V and J ends lost 7 bases and 0 bases, in that order; junction bases with no gene match: 3. Germline CDR1 reads LNHDA; CDR2 reads SQIVND (reference sequence). The CDR3 region is CASTPSGSSYNEQFF. The CDR3 DNA is TGTGCCAGTACCCCTAGCGGGAGCTCCTACAATGAGCAGTTCTTC. Full variable domain (missing parts from reference TRBV19 and TRBJ2-1): DGGITQSPKYLFRKEGQNVTLSCEQNLNHDAMYWYRQDPGQGLRLIYYSQIVNDFQKGDIAEGYSVSREKKESFPLTVTSAQKNPTAFYLCASTPSGSSYNEQFFGPGTRLTVL.

J is TRBJ1-5 and V is TRBV28, with D hard to call. The CDR3 extends over 14 amino acids. Between the trimmed V and J ends, which lost 1 base and 7 bases, there was a span of 11 bases. Germline-derived CDR1 and CDR2 are MDHEN and SYDVKM. This CDR3 is CASSLSGRRQPQHF. The CDR3 nucleotides read TGTGCCAGCAGTTTATCCGGCCGGCGGCAGCCCCAGCATTTT.

V usage is TRBV19 and J usage is TRBJ1-2; 9 nucleotides agree with TRBD1. Trimming removed 10 bases from V and 7 bases from J; junction bases left unmatched: 22. The CDR3 is made up of 17 amino acids. Germline-derived CDR1 and CDR2 are LNHDA and SQIVND (reference sequence). DNA of the CDR3: TGTGCCACCACAGCGATCAGGACAGGGGAGTCTCTCCCTGGCTACACCTTC. Its protein product is CATTAIRTGESLPGYTF. Drawing the rest from reference TRBV19 and TRBJ1-2, the complete variable domain is DGGITQSPKYLFRKEGQNVTLSCEQNLNHDAMYWYRQDPGQGLRLIYYSQIVNDFQKGDIAEGYSVSREKKESFPLTVTSAQKNPTAFYLCATTAIRTGESLPGYTFGSGTRLTVV.